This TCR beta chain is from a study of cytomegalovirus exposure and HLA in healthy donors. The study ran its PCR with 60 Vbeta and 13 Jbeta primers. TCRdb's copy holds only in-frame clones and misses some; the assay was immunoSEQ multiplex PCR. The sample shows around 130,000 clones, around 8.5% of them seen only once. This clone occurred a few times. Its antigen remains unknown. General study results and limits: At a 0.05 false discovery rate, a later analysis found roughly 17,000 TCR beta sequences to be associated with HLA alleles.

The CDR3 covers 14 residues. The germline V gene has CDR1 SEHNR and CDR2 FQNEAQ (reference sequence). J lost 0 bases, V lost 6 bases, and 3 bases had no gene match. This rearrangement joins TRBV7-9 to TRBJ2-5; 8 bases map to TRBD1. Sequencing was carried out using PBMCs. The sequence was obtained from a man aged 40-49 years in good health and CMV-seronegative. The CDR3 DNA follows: TGTGCCAGCAGGGGGACAGGAAACCAAGAGACCCAGTACTTC. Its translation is CASRGTGNQETQYF. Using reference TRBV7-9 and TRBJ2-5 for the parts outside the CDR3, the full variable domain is DTGVSQNPRHKITKRGQNVTFRCDPISEHNRLYWYRQTLGQGPEFLTYFQNEAQLEKSRLLSDRFSAERPKGSFSTLEIQRTEQGDSAMYLCASRGTGNQETQYFGPGTRLLVL.